This T cell receptor (beta chain) comes out of a study of Graves' ophthalmopathy and Graves' hyperthyroidism. Amplified TCR beta CDR3 regions were obtained using RNA transcripts as template. A first-round RT-PCR used HTBI primers, followed by a second-round multiplex PCR. TCRdb reprocessed the multiplex PCR reads via MiXCR and lists one record per CDR3 protein. Among more than 300,000 distinct CDR3 sequences, 15% were seen once, and the ten largest hold approximately 7%. The CDR3 has 12 amino acids. V lost 11 bases and J 6 bases, leaving 17 bases between the germline ends. Germline V gene sequence: CDR1 MNHNS, CDR2 SASEGT.

The chain combines TRBV6-1 with TRBJ2-7, with TRBD2 as a possible D gene (5 bases). Sequencing was performed on peripheral blood. This sequence originates from a woman in her late teens or twenties with stable Graves' hyperthyroidism. CDR3 protein: CAYGAGTVEQYF. CDR3 bases: TGTGCCTACGGTGCGGGTACGGTCGAGCAGTACTTC.